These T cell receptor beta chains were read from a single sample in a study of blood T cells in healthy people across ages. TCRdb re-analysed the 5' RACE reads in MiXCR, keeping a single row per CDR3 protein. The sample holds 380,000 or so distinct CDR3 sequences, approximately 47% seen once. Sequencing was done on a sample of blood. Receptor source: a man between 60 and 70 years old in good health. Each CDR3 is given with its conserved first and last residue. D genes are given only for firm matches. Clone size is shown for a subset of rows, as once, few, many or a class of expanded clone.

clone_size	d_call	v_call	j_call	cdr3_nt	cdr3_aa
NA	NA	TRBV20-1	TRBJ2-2	TGCAGTGCTAGAAAAGGGGTCTACACCGGGGAGCTGTTTTTT	CSARKGVYTGELFF
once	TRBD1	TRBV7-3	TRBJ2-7	TGTGCCAGCAGCGCTTTTGGGACAGGGGCCTACGGGCAGTACTTC	CASSAFGTGAYGQYF
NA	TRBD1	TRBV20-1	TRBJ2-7	TGCAGTGCTGGGAAGAACAGGGGTTACAATGAGCAGTACTTC	CSAGKNRGYNEQYF
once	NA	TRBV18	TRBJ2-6	TGTGCCAGCTCACCCGGGTATAGCTCTGGGGCCAACGTCCTGACTTTC	CASSPGYSSGANVLTF
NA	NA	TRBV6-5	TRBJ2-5	TGTGCCAGCAGTTCCCTAGGATCAGAGACCCAGTACTTC	CASSSLGSETQYF
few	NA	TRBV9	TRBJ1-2	TGTGCCAGCAGCGTAGTGGACAGCAGCTATGGCTACACCTTC	CASSVVDSSYGYTF
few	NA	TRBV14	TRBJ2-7	TGTGCCAGCAGCCAAGTCGCTTCCCAAATCGGATCCGGGCAGTACTTC	CASSQVASQIGSGQYF
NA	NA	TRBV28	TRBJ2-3	TGTGCCAGCAGTTCGCTGACCACAGATACGCAGTATTTT	CASSSLTTDTQYF
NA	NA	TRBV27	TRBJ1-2	TGTGCCAGCAGTTTATCGTCAGGGAACGACTACACCTTC	CASSLSSGNDYTF
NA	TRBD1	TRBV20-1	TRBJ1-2	TGCAGTGGTAGAGATCTTGTGACAGGGGGAGGCTACACCTTC	CSGRDLVTGGGYTF
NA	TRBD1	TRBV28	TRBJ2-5	TGTGCCAGCAGTTTAGTCGGGACAGGGGGAGGAGAGACCCAGTACTTC	CASSLVGTGGGETQYF
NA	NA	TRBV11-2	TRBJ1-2	TGTGCCAGCAGCCCACAGGAGAACTATGGCTACACCTTC	CASSPQENYGYTF
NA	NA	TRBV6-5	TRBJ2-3	TGTGCCAGCAGGGCAGAGACAGATACGCAGTATTTT	CASRAETDTQYF
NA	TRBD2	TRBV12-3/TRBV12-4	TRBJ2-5	TGTGCCAGCAGTTTGGGGGGGGCCCAGTACTTC	CASSLGGAQYF
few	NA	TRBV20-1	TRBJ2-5	TGCACCGTCACATTGGGACAAAATCAAGAGACCCAGTACTTC	CTVTLGQNQETQYF
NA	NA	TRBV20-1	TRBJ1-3	TGCAGTGCCCCTATCGGCTCTGGAAACACCATATATTTT	CSAPIGSGNTIYF
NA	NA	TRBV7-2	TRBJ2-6	TGTGCCAGCAGCGTCAGGCGGGTTGCCGGGGCCAACGTCCTGACTTTC	CASSVRRVAGANVLTF
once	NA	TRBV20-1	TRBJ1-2	TGCAGTGCTACCCATGCCACAAACTATGGCTACACCTTC	CSATHATNYGYTF
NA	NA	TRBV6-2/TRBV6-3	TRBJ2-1	TGTGCCAGCAGTTCGGTCGGGAGCTCCTACAATGAGCAGTTCTTC	CASSSVGSSYNEQFF
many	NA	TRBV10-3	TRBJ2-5	TGTGCCATCAGTGAGCCTTCCGGGGAAGAGACCCAGTACTTC	CAISEPSGEETQYF
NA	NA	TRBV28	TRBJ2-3	TGTGCCAGCACCCTCGGCCAAGGGATGACAGATACGCAGTATTTT	CASTLGQGMTDTQYF
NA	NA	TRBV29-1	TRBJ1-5	TGCAGCGTTTGGGATAGGGGCAATCAGCCCCAGCATTTT	CSVWDRGNQPQHF
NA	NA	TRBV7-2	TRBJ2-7	TGTGCCAGCAGCTCCGGGGAGACAGTGTACAATGAGCAGTACTTC	CASSSGETVYNEQYF
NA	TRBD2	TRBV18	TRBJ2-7	TGTGCCAGCTCAACCGGGACTAGCGGGAGCTACGAGCAGTACTTC	CASSTGTSGSYEQYF
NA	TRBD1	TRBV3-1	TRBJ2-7	TGTGCCAGCAGCCCCCTCCCCGCCGGGACAGGGATTTACGAGCAGTACTTC	CASSPLPAGTGIYEQYF
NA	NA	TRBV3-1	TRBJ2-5	TGTGCCAGCAGCCAACAACAAGAGACCCAGTACTTC	CASSQQQETQYF
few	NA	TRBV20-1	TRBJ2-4	TGCAGTGCTAGCGTCAGTCCCAAGGAGAACATTCAGTACTTC	CSASVSPKENIQYF
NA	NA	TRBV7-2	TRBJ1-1	TGTGCCAGCAGACCCTCAGGGAGGGTCACTGAAGCTTTCTTT	CASRPSGRVTEAFF
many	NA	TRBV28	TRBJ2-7	TGTGCCAGCAGCCCAGGATACGAGCAGTACTTC	CASSPGYEQYF
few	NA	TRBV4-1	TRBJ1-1	TGCGCCAGCAGCCAAGTACCGGGAAGGGCGAACACTGAAGCTTTCTTT	CASSQVPGRANTEAFF
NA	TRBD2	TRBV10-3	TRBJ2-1	TGTGCCATCAGTGAGTCCCGGGGGGATGAGCAGTTCTTC	CAISESRGDEQFF
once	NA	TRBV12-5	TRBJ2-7	TGTGCTAGTGCCCGAGGGGACGTCGGAGGCCACGAGCAGTACTTC	CASARGDVGGHEQYF
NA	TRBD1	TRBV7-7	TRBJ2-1	TGTGCTAGCAGCTTAGACAGGGTCACCAACAATGAGCAGTTCTTC	CASSLDRVTNNEQFF
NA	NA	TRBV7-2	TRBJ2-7	TGTGCCAACAGCCGCGGGACGCTCGCTGGATACGAGCAGTACTTC	CANSRGTLAGYEQYF
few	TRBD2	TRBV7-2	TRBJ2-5	TGTGCCAGCAGCGATAGGCGGGAGGGGGAGACCCAGTACTTC	CASSDRREGETQYF
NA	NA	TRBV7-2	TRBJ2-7	TGTGCCAGCAGCTTAGGGGCCGATAGCTCCTACGAGCGGTACTTC	CASSLGADSSYERYF
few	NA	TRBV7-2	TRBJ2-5	TGTGCCAGCAGCTTAGAAACCCAAGAGACCCAGTACTTC	CASSLETQETQYF
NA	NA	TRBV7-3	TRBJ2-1	TGTGCCAGCAGCTCGAGTCGAGTCCATGAGCAGTTCTTC	CASSSSRVHEQFF
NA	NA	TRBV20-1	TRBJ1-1	TGCAGTGCTAGATCGGTTAATCGAGAAGAGACTGAAGCTTTCTTT	CSARSVNREETEAFF
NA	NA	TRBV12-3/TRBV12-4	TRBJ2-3	TGTGCCAGCAGACCGCGGGGAGTTACGCAGTATTTT	CASRPRGVTQYF
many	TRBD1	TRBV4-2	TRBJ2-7	TGTGCCAGCAGCCAACCTGGACAGGGGGGAGCCTACGAGCAGTACTTC	CASSQPGQGGAYEQYF
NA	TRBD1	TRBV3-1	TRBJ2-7	TGTGCCAGCAGCTTTACAGGGGGAAGTTTTCACGAGCAGTACTTC	CASSFTGGSFHEQYF
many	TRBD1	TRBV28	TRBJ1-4	TGTGCCAGCAGTACAGGGGCCGGGGCAAAACTGTTTTTT	CASSTGAGAKLFF
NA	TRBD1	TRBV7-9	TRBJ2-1	TGTGCCAGCAGACCCCCAGGGGGTCCCTCCTACAATGAGCAGTTCTTC	CASRPPGGPSYNEQFF
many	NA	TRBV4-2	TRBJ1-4	TGTGCCAGCAGCACGGGACCCGGGGGAGAAAAACTGTTTTTT	CASSTGPGGEKLFF
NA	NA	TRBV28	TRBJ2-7	TGTGCCAGCAGTTTAAGGGGGGTTGCCTACGGGCAGTACTTC	CASSLRGVAYGQYF
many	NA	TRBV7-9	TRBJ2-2	TGTGCCAGCAGCCCCCGGCCTTACACCGGGGAGCTGTTTTTT	CASSPRPYTGELFF
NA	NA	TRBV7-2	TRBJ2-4	TGTGCCAGCAGCATGACAGACATTCAGTACTTC	CASSMTDIQYF
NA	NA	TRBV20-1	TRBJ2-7	TGCAGTGCCCCGACAGTGAGCTCCTACGAGCAGTACTTC	CSAPTVSSYEQYF
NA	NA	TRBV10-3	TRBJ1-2	TGTGCCATCAGTGACGCAGGGGACTATGGCTACACCTTC	CAISDAGDYGYTF
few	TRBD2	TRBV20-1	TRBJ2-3	TGCAGTGCTAGAGCGGGACTAGCGGGCACCACAGATACGCAGTATTTT	CSARAGLAGTTDTQYF
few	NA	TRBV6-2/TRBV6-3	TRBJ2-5	TGTGCCAGCAGTTCTGATGCAGGGCAGGGGGAGACCCAGTACTTC	CASSSDAGQGETQYF
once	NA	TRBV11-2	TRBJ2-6	TGTGCCAGCAGCTCGACCTGGGGAGGGGGGGGGTCCTCTGGGGCCAACGTCCTGACTTTC	CASSSTWGGGGSSGANVLTF
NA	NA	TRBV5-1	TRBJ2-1	TGCGCCAGCAGCTCCGCAGGGAGTAACAATGAGCAGTTCTTC	CASSSAGSNNEQFF
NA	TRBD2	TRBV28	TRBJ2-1	TGTGCCAGCAGTCCCACCGGGACTAGTCTCCATGAGCAGTTCTTC	CASSPTGTSLHEQFF
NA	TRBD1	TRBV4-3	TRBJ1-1	TGCGCCAGCAGCCAAGGGAGGGACAGTAACACTGAAGCTTTCTTT	CASSQGRDSNTEAFF
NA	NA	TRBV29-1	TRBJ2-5	TGCAGCGTTGAACCGGGGGCGGAGACCCAGTACTTC	CSVEPGAETQYF
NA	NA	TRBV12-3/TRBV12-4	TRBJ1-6	TGTGCCAGCAGTTTTGGAGGGAGTAATTCACCCCTCCACTTT	CASSFGGSNSPLHF